Following are 20 T cell receptor beta chains from one sample sequenced in a study of blood T cells in healthy people across ages. For the second PCR, which ran for about 7 to 11 cycles, a sample-barcoded 5' primer and a J-beta primer mix were used. TCRdb re-derived calls from the 5' RACE reads in MiXCR, one entry per CDR3 protein. The sample lists 1.5 million to 2 million distinct CDR3 sequences, roughly 27% occurring once. The sequenced sample was blood. Every receptor here comes from a woman aged 30 to 39 in good health.

The chain links TRBV7-2 to TRBJ1-1; the match to TRBD1 covers 7 bases. Germline CDR1 is SGHTA and CDR2 is FQGNSA. This CDR3 has 15 amino acids. Trimming at V came to 0 bases and at J to 0 bases, leaving 1 base not matched to a gene. This CDR3 is CASSLAGQMNTEAFF. The CDR3 DNA is TGTGCCAGCAGCTTAGCGGGACAGATGAACACTGAAGCTTTCTTT.

Points on this clonotype: A read error is possible here, since a much larger clone lies one base away. This chain connects TRBV10-3 to TRBJ2-7, with 8 bases matching TRBD2. Germline CDR1 and CDR2: ENHRY and SYGVKD. The J segment lost 6 bases and the V segment lost 8 bases, leaving 12 bases of the junction unmatched. The CDR3 totals 14 residues. The CDR3 reads CAIRIGTSRGEQYF. Written as DNA, the CDR3 is TGTGCCATCCGGATCGGGACTAGTCGGGGCGAGCAGTACTTC.

This clonotype showed up many times. This chain joins TRBV6-1 and TRBJ2-5, with 14 bases that match TRBD2. The CDR3 contains 16 residues. J gave up 4 bases and V 3 bases, and 4 bases lay outside the gene matches. CDR1 is MNHNS and CDR2 is SASEGT in the germline V gene. The CDR3 bases are TGTGCCAGCAGTGAGACTAGCGGGGGGGCAACAGAGACCCAGTACTTC. As protein: CASSETSGGATETQYF.

The chain joins TRBV6-5 to TRBJ1-5; D not certain. The CDR3 sequence is 20 residues long. V lost 0 bases and J 0 bases, leaving 21 bases between the germline ends. Germline V lookup: CDR1 MNHEY, CDR2 SVGAGI. CDR3 protein: CASSYSIRVGQDDSNQPQHF. The CDR3 DNA follows: TGTGCCAGCAGTTACTCGATTCGCGTCGGGCAAGACGATAGCAATCAGCCCCAGCATTTT.

This clonotype came up a few times. The genes are TRBV10-3 and TRBJ2-1; D not resolved. Germline CDR1 ENHRY, CDR2 SYGVKD. V lost 2 bases, J lost 8 bases, and 10 bases lay in between. The CDR3 spans 13 residues. CDR3 nucleotides: TGTGCCATCAGTGAGGATATAAGGTATGAGCAGTTCTTC. Its translation is CAISEDIRYEQFF.

This clonotype was seen a handful of times. The chain uses TRBV20-1 and TRBJ1-5, with D perhaps TRBD1 (5 bases). V was cut by 3 bases and J by 3 bases, with 9 bases left in between. Germline CDR1 DFQATT, CDR2 SNEGSKA (reference sequence). The CDR3 runs to 13 residues. Here the CDR3 DNA reads TGCAGTGCTAGCGGGGACCTCAATCAGCCCCAGCATTTT. Translation: CSASGDLNQPQHF.

CDR3 loop: CASSELAGGDEQYF. The CDR3 DNA sequence: TGTGCCAGCAGTGAATTAGCGGGAGGGGACGAGCAGTACTTC. The chain employs TRBV6-4 and TRBJ2-7; the match to TRBD2 covers 11 bases. The CDR3 sequence is 14 residues long. The V gene's germline CDR1 is MRHNA and CDR2 SNTAGT. V was clipped by 3 bases and J by 5 bases; unmatched bases: 3.

The rearrangement links TRBV20-1 to TRBJ1-1; tentatively, D is TRBD1 (6 bases). The CDR3 consists of 15 residues. Germline V gene sequence: CDR1 DFQATT, CDR2 SNEGSKA (reference sequence). Deletions cut 3 bases from V and 1 base from J, with 15 bases between. This CDR3 reads CSASNVDRQNTEAFF. The CDR3 DNA sequence: TGCAGTGCTAGTAACGTGGACAGACAGAACACTGAAGCTTTCTTT.

V is TRBV12-3 or TRBV12-4 and J is TRBJ1-2; D ambiguous. The CDR3 is made up of 10 amino acids. The V gene lost 7 bases and the J gene lost 5 bases, with 5 bases spanning the gap. CDR3 DNA: TGTGCCAGCACCGAATATGGCTACACCTTC. It specifies CASTEYGYTF.

The chain recombines TRBV6-1 with TRBJ2-5; no reliable D call. The germline V gene encodes CDR1 MNHNS and CDR2 SASEGT. CDR3 length equals 13 residues. V was trimmed by 1 base and J by 5 bases, leaving 8 bases between them. CDR3: CASSEGSRETQYF. As DNA, the CDR3 is TGTGCCAGCAGTGAAGGGTCCCGGGAGACCCAGTACTTC.

The chain is built from TRBV7-9 and TRBJ2-7; possibly TRBD2 for D (5 bases). Trimming shortened V by 5 bases and J by 3 bases, and 14 bases separated the two germline ends. CDR1 is SEHNR and CDR2 is FQNEAQ in the germline V gene (reference sequence). This CDR3 has 14 residues. In nucleotides, the CDR3 is TGTGCCAGCAGCCCCGAGGGCGGCTACTACGAGCAGTACTTC. The encoded protein is CASSPEGGYYEQYF.

As concerns this clonotype: Likely a read error: the CDR3 ends without its conserved phenylalanine or tryptophan. This chain links TRBV30 with TRBJ1-4; 11 bases are a match to TRBD1. Germline trimming cut 5 bases from V and 8 bases from J; bases unmatched to any gene: 16. The CDR3 loop spans 17 amino acids. Germline V lookup: CDR1 GTSNPN, CDR2 SVGIG (reference sequence). CDR3 DNA sequence: TGTGCCTGGGGGCTTCGGACAGGGGGCCTGTCATACGAAAAACTGTTTTGT. It specifies CAWGLRTGGLSYEKLFC.

In its sample, this clonotype was seen many times. This chain links TRBV25-1 with TRBJ1-1; D is unresolved. Germline V gene data show CDR1 as MGHDK and CDR2 as SYGVNS. The CDR3 covers 12 residues. Trimming cost V 3 bases and J 1 base, with 3 bases left between them. In DNA form, the CDR3 reads TGTGCCAGCAGTGACCCGAACACTGAAGCTTTCTTT. It is translated as CASSDPNTEAFF.

This clonotype was seen more than once but under ten times. J is TRBJ1-2 and V is TRBV19, with 7 nucleotides matching TRBD1. The CDR3 contains 16 residues. The V gene end was trimmed by 4 bases and the J gene end by 5 bases; junction bases not matched to a gene: 13. Germline V gene lookup returns CDR1 LNHDA and CDR2 SQIVND (reference sequence). In nucleotides, the CDR3 is TGTGCCAGTAGTACTAAACAGGGGACGCCCATGTATGGCTACACCTTC. Amino acid sequence: CASSTKQGTPMYGYTF.

As concerns this clonotype: This sequence may be a read error, since a much larger clone differs from it by one base. The chain recombines TRBV11-2 with TRBJ2-1; no definite D call. CDR1 is SGHAT and CDR2 is FQNNGV in the germline V gene. The V and J ends lost 5 bases and 9 bases respectively, with 17 bases between them. This CDR3 contains 14 residues. In DNA, the CDR3 is TGTGCCAGCAGCCGCGTCGAGACACCCAGTGAGCAGTTCTTC. It yields the protein CASSRVETPSEQFF.

This clonotype was counted only a few times. J is TRBJ2-5 and V is TRBV12-3 or TRBV12-4; D is ambiguous. This CDR3 has 14 amino acids. Trimming took 3 bases from V and 5 from J, leaving 13 bases between them. The DNA for the CDR3 is TGTGCCAGCAGTTTTTCCCCCCCAGCGGAGACCCAGTACTTC. This translates into CASSFSPPAETQYF.

A remark on this clonotype: At one end the junction does not follow the germline gene, possibly because of a read error. This chain links TRBV4-2 with TRBJ2-1, with D possibly being TRBD2 (5 bases). The CDR3 has 16 residues. CDR1 and CDR2 (germline): LGHNA, YNFKEQ. CDR3 in amino acids: CASSQDPRGLYNERFF. In nucleotides, the CDR3 is TGTGCCAGCAGCCAAGATCCACGGGGTTTGTACAATGAGCGGTTCTTC.

There are many counts of this clonotype. J is TRBJ2-7 and V is TRBV9; the match to TRBD2 covers 7 bases. Germline CDR1 SGDLS, CDR2 YYNGEE. V shed 0 bases and J 1 base; nucleotides not matched to a gene: 4. There are 15 residues in the CDR3. The CDR3, as DNA: TGTGCCAGCAGCGTAGATAGCGGGCTGTCCTACGAGCAGTACTTC. The encoded protein is CASSVDSGLSYEQYF.

The chain employs TRBV4-1 and TRBJ2-7; 12 positions match TRBD2. Trimming at V came to 0 bases and at J to 5 bases, leaving 8 bases not matched to a gene. The CDR3 length is 17 residues. Germline V gene lookup returns CDR1 MGHRA and CDR2 YSYEKL. This CDR3 reads CASSQEGLAGGPNEQYF. The CDR3 coding sequence is TGCGCCAGCAGCCAAGAGGGCCTAGCGGGGGGGCCAAACGAGCAGTACTTC.

The table lists this clonotype with a few counts. CDR3 sequence (DNA): TGTGCCAGCAGTTTATTAGACAGGGCAAATCAGCCCCAGCATTTT. Translation: CASSLLDRANQPQHF. This sequence joins TRBV12-3 or TRBV12-4 and TRBJ1-5; 7 positions agree with TRBD1. The CDR3 is 15 residues long. V was clipped by 2 bases and J by 4 bases; unmatched bases: 5.